Presented here are 27 T cell receptor beta chains from one specimen sequenced in a study of blood T cell repertoires in COVID-19. Assay used: immunoSEQ multiplex PCR; TCRdb lists only in-frame clones, some missing. The top ten hold roughly 1.6% of the sample, which has about 250,000 clones, 86% seen once. Sequencing was performed on peripheral blood. The receptor source for this set is a woman in her fifties or sixties who had recovered from COVID-19.

This sequence joins TRBV5-1 and TRBJ2-1, with D maybe TRBD1 (6 bases). The CDR3 sequence is 13 residues long. V lost 1 base and J lost 8, with 10 bases in between. The germline CDR1 and CDR2 sequences are SGHRS and YFSETQ. Here the CDR3 reads CASSLMRGYEQFF. The CDR3 nucleotides are TGCGCCAGCAGCTTGATGAGGGGGTATGAGCAGTTCTTC.

The chain combines TRBV9 with TRBJ2-5; D may be TRBD1 (6 bases). This CDR3 region has 13 residues. In germline, CDR1 is SGDLS, CDR2 YYNGEE. V was cut by 2 bases and J by 4 bases, with 9 bases left in between. The CDR3: CASSVRGGETQYF. The CDR3 DNA reads TGTGCCAGCAGCGTCAGGGGCGGAGAGACCCAGTACTTC. Based on the CDR3 plus reference TRBV9 and TRBJ2-5, the full variable domain is DSGVTQTPKHLITATGQRVTLRCSPRSGDLSVYWYQQSLDQGLQFLIQYYNGEERAKGNILERFSAQQFPDLHSELNLSSLELGDSALYFCASSVRGGETQYFGPGTRLLVL.

The rearrangement uses TRBV6-5 and TRBJ1-3, with 8 bases fitting TRBD1. Germline CDR1 reads MNHEY; CDR2 reads SVGAGI. V lost 7 bases to trimming and J lost 2 bases; unmatched junction nucleotides: 4. The CDR3 length is 14 residues. In DNA, the CDR3 is TGTGCCAGCACCAGGACAGGGACTGGAAACACCATATATTTT. Translation gives CASTRTGTGNTIYF.

A few counts support this clone. The chain links TRBV14 to TRBJ1-6; 8 nucleotides line up with TRBD1. Losses at the gene ends were 1 base for V and 8 bases for J; bases not matched to a gene: 1. The germline V gene encodes CDR1 SGHDN and CDR2 FVKESK. The CDR3 contains 14 residues. In nucleotides, the CDR3 is TGTGCCAGCAGCCAAGTGACAGGGGATTCACCCCTCCACTTT. Translating gives CASSQVTGDSPLHF.

The V call is TRBV28, the J call TRBJ2-5; D is unresolved. V was shortened by 2 bases and J by 5 bases, with 6 bases between the two germline ends. The CDR3 has 12 residues. Germline CDR1 is MDHEN and CDR2 is SYDVKM. The CDR3 is CASSLDRETQYF. In DNA form, the CDR3 reads TGTGCCAGCAGTTTAGATCGGGAGACCCAGTACTTC.

The chain links TRBV7-9 to TRBJ2-2; D is perhaps TRBD1 (5 bases). The V gene lost 6 bases and the J gene lost 9 bases, with 11 bases spanning the gap. CDR1 and CDR2 from the germline V gene are SEHNR and FQNEAQ (reference sequence). This CDR3 has 12 residues. CDR3 region: CASSFQGRELFF. The CDR3 coding sequence is TGTGCCAGCAGTTTTCAGGGTCGGGAGCTGTTTTTT. The whole variable domain, filled in from reference TRBV7-9 and TRBJ2-2, reads DTGVSQNPRHKITKRGQNVTFRCDPISEHNRLYWYRQTLGQGPEFLTYFQNEAQLEKSRLLSDRFSAERPKGSFSTLEIQRTEQGDSAMYLCASSFQGRELFFGEGSRLTVL.

The V call is TRBV3-1 (or the pseudogene TRBV3-2), the J call TRBJ2-5, with D possibly being TRBD2 (6 bases). V gave up 4 bases and J gave up 5 bases, with 11 bases separating them. The CDR3 spans 13 residues. Germline V gene sequence: CDR1 LGHDT, CDR2 YNNKEL (reference sequence). CDR3 sequence reads: CASSPGGRETQYF. The CDR3 bases are TGTGCCAGCAGCCCCGGGGGACGGGAGACCCAGTACTTC.

The chain uses TRBV29-1 and TRBJ2-5; weak D call: TRBD1 (6 bases). Germline V gives CDR1 SQVTM, CDR2 ANQGSEA. V lost 3 bases, J lost 4 bases, and 15 bases lay in between. The CDR3 covers 14 residues. The CDR3 DNA sequence: TGCAGCGTTGAGTTTAATGCAGGGGTAGAGACCCAGTACTTC. Translated, it gives CSVEFNAGVETQYF.

The genes are TRBV6-5 and TRBJ1-6, with D hard to call. Germline CDR1 is MNHEY and CDR2 is SVGAGI. The CDR3 is made up of 16 amino acids. V lost 0 bases and J 7 bases, leaving 13 bases between the germline ends. Here the CDR3 reads CASSYSSQVWNSPLHF. Written as DNA, the CDR3 is TGTGCCAGCAGTTACTCTTCGCAGGTTTGGAATTCACCCCTCCACTTT.

The chain combines TRBV10-1 with TRBJ2-2; D gene ambiguous. The germline CDR1 and CDR2 sequences are WNHNN and SYGVQD (reference sequence). The V end lost 3 bases, the J end lost 4 bases, and 12 bases lay between the germline ends. The CDR3 is 15 residues long. This CDR3 reads CASSEGGRSTGELFF. The CDR3 bases are TGCGCCAGCAGTGAAGGCGGAAGGAGCACCGGGGAGCTGTTTTTT.

The rearrangement uses TRBV6-5 and TRBJ1-1, with D tentatively TRBD1 (5 bases). This CDR3 has 14 amino acids. Germline V gene data show CDR1 as MNHEY and CDR2 as SVGAGI. V was cut by 5 bases and J by 5 bases, with 15 bases left in between. CDR3: CASSPHGRGTEAFF. CDR3 nucleotide sequence: TGTGCCAGCAGTCCTCACGGGAGGGGTACTGAAGCTTTCTTT.

The chain recombines TRBV7-8 with TRBJ1-4; D uncertain. CDR3 length: 19 amino acids. V was clipped by 4 bases and J by 1 base, with 22 bases between them. The germline gives CDR1 SGHVS, CDR2 FQNEAQ. CDR3 sequence reads: CASSSLRTPGRKTNEKLFF. The CDR3 DNA follows: TGTGCCAGCAGCTCCCTCCGGACTCCCGGCCGAAAAACTAATGAAAAACTGTTTTTT.

The V call is TRBV6-6, the J call TRBJ2-5; 12 bases are a match to TRBD2. This CDR3 region has 16 residues. CDR1 and CDR2 (germline): MNHNY, SVGAGI (reference sequence). Trimming took 7 bases from V and 4 from J; bases not matched to a gene: 10. The DNA of the CDR3 is TGTGCCAGCACCATGACTAGCGGGGGACTCCCAGAGACCCAGTACTTC. This encodes CASTMTSGGLPETQYF.

The chain uses TRBV2 and TRBJ2-5, with TRBD2 identical over 14 bases. Germline V gene data show CDR1 as SNHLY and CDR2 as FYNNEI. Trimming removed 6 bases from V and 0 bases from J; junction bases left unmatched: 6. The CDR3 runs to 17 residues. The CDR3 bases are TGTGCCAGCAGCCCCGGGACTAGCGGGGGTTACCAAGAGACCCAGTACTTC. Translation: CASSPGTSGGYQETQYF.

The chain joins TRBV7-9 to TRBJ2-4, with TRBD1 matching over 9 bases. V shed 0 bases, J shed 6 bases, and the junction held 6 bases outside the gene matches. CDR1 is SEHNR and CDR2 is FQNEAQ in the germline V gene (reference sequence). The CDR3 spans 16 residues. The CDR3 loop is CASSLALGQGLNIQYF. The DNA of the CDR3 is TGTGCCAGCAGCTTAGCATTGGGACAGGGACTAAACATTCAGTACTTC.

The chain is built from TRBV10-3 and TRBJ1-2, with no clear D. The CDR3 sequence is 15 residues long. CDR1 is ENHRY and CDR2 is SYGVKD in the germline V gene. Trimming cost V 0 bases and J 0 bases, with 8 bases left between them. DNA for the CDR3: TGTGCCATCAGTGAGTCGATGGCCACTAACTATGGCTACACCTTC. Residues: CAISESMATNYGYTF.

The CDR3 DNA follows: TGTGCCAGCAGCCCCCCCGCCAGCGGGCGCCCGGGTACGCAGTATTTT. Its translation is CASSPPASGRPGTQYF. The chain employs TRBV3-1 (or the pseudogene TRBV3-2) and TRBJ2-3; tentative D call: TRBD2 (6 bases). V gave up 4 bases and J gave up 8 bases, with 22 bases separating them. The germline CDR1 and CDR2 sequences are LGHDT and YNNKEL (reference sequence). This CDR3 is 16 amino acids long.

Of note for this clone: Other DNA sequences in the same sample also yield this CDR3. V is TRBV18 and J is TRBJ2-5; the match to TRBD1 covers 7 bases. The CDR3 length is 13 residues. CDR1 is KGHSH, CDR2 LQKENI, per germline. Germline trimming cut 4 bases from V and 2 bases from J; bases unmatched to any gene: 1. The CDR3 is CASSRDRQETQYF. Written as DNA, the CDR3 is TGTGCCAGCTCACGGGACAGACAAGAGACCCAGTACTTC.

This chain uses TRBV4-2 with TRBJ2-1, with 14 bases aligning to TRBD2. Trimming took 4 bases from V and 12 from J; bases not matched to a gene: 8. CDR1 LGHNA and CDR2 YNFKEQ come from the germline V gene. The CDR3 totals 15 residues. CDR3 loop: CASSLRLAGGHRQFF. The CDR3 region has the DNA TGTGCCAGCAGCCTTCGACTAGCGGGGGGGCATCGGCAGTTCTTC.

The chain carries TRBV9 and TRBJ1-3; possible D gene TRBD1, 6 bases. Trimming removed 0 bases at V and 7 bases at J, with 8 bases between. The length of the CDR3 is 13 residues. Germline V gene lookup returns CDR1 SGDLS and CDR2 YYNGEE. This CDR3 is CASSVDRDNTIYF. CDR3 in DNA: TGTGCCAGCAGCGTAGACAGGGATAACACCATATATTTT.

This clone was counted only a few times. The V gene is TRBV5-1, the J gene TRBJ1-4; TRBD1 aligns across 10 bases. CDR1 SGHRS and CDR2 YFSETQ come from the germline V gene. V trimming: 2 bases; J trimming: 12 bases; junction bases outside the gene matches: 13. The length of the CDR3 is 16 residues. The CDR3 protein is CASSLNPGQGSHELFF. Written as DNA, the CDR3 is TGCGCCAGCAGCTTAAATCCGGGACAGGGGTCGCATGAACTGTTTTTT. Full variable domain (outside the CDR3, taken from reference TRBV5-1 and TRBJ1-4): KAGVTQTPRYLIKTRGQQVTLSCSPISGHRSVSWYQQTPGQGLQFLFEYFSETQRNKGNFPGRFSGRQFSNSRSEMNVSTLELGDSALYLCASSLNPGQGSHELFFGSGTQLSVL.

This rearrangement joins TRBV4-1 to TRBJ1-5; D gene uncertain. The CDR3 is 14 residues long. Trimming removed 1 base from V and 4 bases from J, with 8 bases in between. CDR1 is MGHRA, CDR2 YSYEKL, per germline. CDR3 sequence (DNA): TGCGCCAGCAGCCAAGTTGACACGAATCAGCCCCAGCATTTT. Residues: CASSQVDTNQPQHF.

The chain joins TRBV7-8 to TRBJ2-6, with TRBD1 as a possible D gene (6 bases). The CDR3 spans 21 residues. Germline-derived CDR1 and CDR2 are SGHVS and FQNEAQ. Trimming left V 4 bases short and J 0 bases short, with 25 bases between. CDR3 coding DNA: TGTGCCAGCAGCTCAGATAGGGTTCTAGACAGGCGCAGCTCTGGGGCCAACGTCCTGACTTTC. Amino acids: CASSSDRVLDRRSSGANVLTF.

The chain employs TRBV18 and TRBJ1-2, with no clear D. The CDR3 totals 16 residues. Germline CDR1 and CDR2: KGHSH and LQKENI. The V gene lost 0 bases and the J gene lost 2 bases, with 13 bases spanning the gap. CDR3 in DNA: TGTGCCAGCTCACCACCCGAGCGGCAGAAAAACTATGGCTACACCTTC. Translation: CASSPPERQKNYGYTF.

J is TRBJ1-1 and V is TRBV5-6; D is perhaps TRBD1 (6 bases). Germline-derived CDR1 and CDR2 are SGHDT and YYEEEE. This CDR3 region has 14 residues. Trimming cost V 3 bases and J 10 bases, with 19 bases left between them. The CDR3, as DNA: TGTGCCAGCAGCTACTCGTCCGGGACACTTGGAGCTTTCTTT. This sequence encodes CASSYSSGTLGAFF. Complete variable domain (other parts from reference TRBV5-6 and TRBJ1-1): DAGVTQSPTHLIKTRGQQVTLRCSPKSGHDTVSWYQQALGQGPQFIFQYYEEEERQRGNFPDRFSGHQFPNYSSELNVNALLLGDSALYLCASSYSSGTLGAFFGQGTRLTVV.

The chain is built from TRBV7-6 and TRBJ1-5; maybe TRBD1 (5 bases). Germline V gene sequence: CDR1 SGHVS, CDR2 FNYEAQ. The germline V and J ends were trimmed by 5 bases and 7 bases, with 21 bases remaining between them. This CDR3 region has 16 residues. The CDR3 sequence is CASSLNRGAVSQPQHF. The CDR3 bases are TGTGCCAGCAGCCTGAACCGTGGGGCAGTCAGCCAGCCCCAGCATTTT.

The gene calls are TRBV4-1 and TRBJ2-5; D is possibly TRBD2 (6 bases). Trimming removed 1 base at V and 2 bases at J, with 17 bases between. This CDR3 spans 17 amino acids. Germline-derived CDR1 and CDR2 are MGHRA and YSYEKL. CDR3 region: CASSQGVQRATQETQYF. The CDR3 nucleotides read TGCGCCAGCAGCCAAGGGGTGCAGCGGGCCACACAAGAGACCCAGTACTTC.